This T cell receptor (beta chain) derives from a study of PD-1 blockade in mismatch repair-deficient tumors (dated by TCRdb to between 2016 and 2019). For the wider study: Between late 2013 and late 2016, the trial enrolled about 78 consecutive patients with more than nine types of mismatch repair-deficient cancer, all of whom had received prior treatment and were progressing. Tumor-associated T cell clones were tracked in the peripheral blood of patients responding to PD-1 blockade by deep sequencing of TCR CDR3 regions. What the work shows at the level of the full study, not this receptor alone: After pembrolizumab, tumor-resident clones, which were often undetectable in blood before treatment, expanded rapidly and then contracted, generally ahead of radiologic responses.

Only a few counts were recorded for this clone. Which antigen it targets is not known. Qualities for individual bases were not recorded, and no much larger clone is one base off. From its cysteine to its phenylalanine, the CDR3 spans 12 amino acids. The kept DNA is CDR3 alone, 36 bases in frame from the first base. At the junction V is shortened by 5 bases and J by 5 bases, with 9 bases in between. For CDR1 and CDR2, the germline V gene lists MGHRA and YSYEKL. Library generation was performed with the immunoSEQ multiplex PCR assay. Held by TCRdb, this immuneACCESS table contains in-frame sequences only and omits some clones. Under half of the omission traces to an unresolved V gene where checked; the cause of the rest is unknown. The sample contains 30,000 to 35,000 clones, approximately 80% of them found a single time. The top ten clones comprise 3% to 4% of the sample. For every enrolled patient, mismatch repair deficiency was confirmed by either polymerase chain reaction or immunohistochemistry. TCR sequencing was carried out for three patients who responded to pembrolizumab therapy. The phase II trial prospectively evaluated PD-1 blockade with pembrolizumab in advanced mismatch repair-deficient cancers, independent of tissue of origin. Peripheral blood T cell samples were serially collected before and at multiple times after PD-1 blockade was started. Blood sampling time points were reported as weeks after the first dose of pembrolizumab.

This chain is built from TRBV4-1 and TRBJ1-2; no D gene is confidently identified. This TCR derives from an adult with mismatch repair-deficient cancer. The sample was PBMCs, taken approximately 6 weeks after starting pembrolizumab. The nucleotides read TGCGCCAGCAGCGGAGCAGATTATGGCTACACCTTC. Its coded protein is CASSGADYGYTF.